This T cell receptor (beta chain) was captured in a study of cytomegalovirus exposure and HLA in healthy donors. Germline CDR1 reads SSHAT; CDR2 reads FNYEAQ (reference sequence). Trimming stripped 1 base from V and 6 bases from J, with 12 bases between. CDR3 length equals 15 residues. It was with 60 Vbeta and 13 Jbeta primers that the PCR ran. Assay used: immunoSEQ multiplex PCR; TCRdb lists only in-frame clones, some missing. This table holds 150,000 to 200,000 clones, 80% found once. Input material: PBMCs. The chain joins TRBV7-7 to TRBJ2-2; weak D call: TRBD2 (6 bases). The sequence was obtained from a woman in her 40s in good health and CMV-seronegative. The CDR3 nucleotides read TGTGCCAGCAGCTTAGAGGCAGGGAGGTCCGGGGAGCTGTTTTTT. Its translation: CASSLEAGRSGELFF.